A selection of T cell receptor beta chains follows, all from one sample in a study of T cell responses to AZD1222 COVID-19 vaccine. Sequenced by immunoSEQ multiplex PCR; TCRdb stores in-frame clones only, minus some. The data hold tens of thousands of clones, with roughly 87% observed a single time. The sequencing used peripheral blood, collected on day 0 of AZD1222 vaccination. The source of these receptors is an adult in good health. The CDR3 runs from the conserved cysteine through the conserved F or W. D genes are given only for firm matches. Rows may omit the clone size; those that give it use once, few, many or a size class.

NA,NA,TRBV3-1/TRBV3-2,TRBJ1-2,TGTGCCAGCAGCCAATTTGGAGCGGGGGACTATGGCTACACCTTC,CASSQFGAGDYGYTF
NA,NA,TRBV7-9,TRBJ2-3,TGTGCCAGCAGCTTTACTGGGGGGCCCACAGATACGCAGTATTTT,CASSFTGGPTDTQYF
NA,NA,TRBV27,TRBJ2-1,TGTGCCAGCAGTAGGACCGGGGCCGGCGGGGCCAATGAGCAGTTCTTC,CASSRTGAGGANEQFF
NA,NA,TRBV18,TRBJ1-6,TGTGCCAGCTCACCTTCGACACCGGGAAATTCACCCCTCCACTTT,CASSPSTPGNSPLHF
NA,TRBD1,TRBV7-9,TRBJ1-1,TGTGCCAGCAGCTTAACAGGGGTGGCTTTCTTT,CASSLTGVAFF
NA,TRBD2,TRBV6-6,TRBJ2-3,TGTGCCAGCAGTCCTCTAGCGGGAGGGCCCCCTAGCACAGATACGCAGTATTTT,CASSPLAGGPPSTDTQYF
once,TRBD1,TRBV6-2/TRBV6-3,TRBJ1-1,TGTGCCAGCAGTTCCTTACAGGGGCCTCCTGAAGCTTTCTTT,CASSSLQGPPEAFF
NA,TRBD1,TRBV5-1,TRBJ1-2,TGCGCCAGCAGCTTGACACAACAGGGGGCGGGCGGCTACACCTTC,CASSLTQQGAGGYTF
few,TRBD1,TRBV6-2/TRBV6-3,TRBJ1-6,TGTGCCAGCAGTACCGGGACAGAAAATTCACCCCTCCACTTT,CASSTGTENSPLHF
NA,NA,TRBV3-1/TRBV3-2,TRBJ1-4,TGTGCCAGCAGCCAAGATTCAGGAGGGTGGAGTGAAAAACTGTTTTTT,CASSQDSGGWSEKLFF
NA,TRBD2,TRBV2,TRBJ2-2,TGTGCCAGCAAAGGGACTAGCGGGACAAACACCGGGGAGCTGTTTTTT,CASKGTSGTNTGELFF
NA,NA,TRBV9,TRBJ1-2,TGTGCCAGCAGCAAACAGGCGAACTATGGCTACACCTTC,CASSKQANYGYTF
NA,TRBD1,TRBV19,TRBJ1-4,TGTGCCAGTAGTATCATACAGGGGTACGAAAAACTGTTTTTT,CASSIIQGYEKLFF
NA,NA,TRBV7-9,TRBJ1-5,TGTGCCAGCAGCTTAGAGTTGGCGCCCCAGCATTTT,CASSLELAPQHF
NA,TRBD1,TRBV18,TRBJ2-7,TGTGCCAGCTCTCCGGGACAGGGGGCTGCCGAGCAGTACTTC,CASSPGQGAAEQYF
NA,NA,TRBV11-2,TRBJ2-5,TGTGCCAGCAGCTCCCGGGGCGGTGGGGCCCAGTACTTC,CASSSRGGGAQYF
NA,TRBD1,TRBV3-1/TRBV3-2,TRBJ2-7,TGTGCCAGCAGCCAAGATGGGACAGGGTACTACGAGCAGTACTTC,CASSQDGTGYYEQYF
NA,NA,TRBV6-4,TRBJ1-1,TGTGCCAGCCGGCAGACAGGCACCAACACTGAAGCTTTCTTT,CASRQTGTNTEAFF
few,NA,TRBV7-9,TRBJ1-5,TGTGCCAGCAGCCCCAGTCAGGGGCCCCAGCATTTT,CASSPSQGPQHF
NA,NA,TRBV28,TRBJ1-1,TGTGCCAGCAGTACCCCCCGGGGCCGGGACACTGAAGCTTTCTTT,CASSTPRGRDTEAFF
once,NA,TRBV6-5,TRBJ1-2,TGTGCCAGCGTTGTGGATTATGGCTACACCTTC,CASVVDYGYTF
NA,NA,TRBV7-2,TRBJ1-1,TGTGCCAGCAGCTTAGATGCCGCCGCGAACACTGAAGCTTTCTTT,CASSLDAAANTEAFF
NA,NA,TRBV5-1,TRBJ2-3,TGCGCCAGCAGCTTGTGGTTCGTGAGCGAAACAGATACGCAGTATTTT,CASSLWFVSETDTQYF
NA,TRBD1,TRBV5-6,TRBJ1-2,TGTGCCAGCAGCTTTAACAGGGGGCTTTATGGCTACACCTTC,CASSFNRGLYGYTF
NA,NA,TRBV7-9,TRBJ2-7,TGTGCCATTCAGACTTGGAACAGCGTCAACCGTTCCTACGAGCAGTACTTC,CAIQTWNSVNRSYEQYF
NA,TRBD1,TRBV29-1,TRBJ1-2,TGCAGCGCCTTTCGGGGACAGGGGGATGGCTACACCTTC,CSAFRGQGDGYTF
NA,TRBD2,TRBV7-2,TRBJ2-2,TGTGCCAGCAGCTCAGTTGCTAGCGGGGTGGGAGCGGACACCGGGGAGCTGTTTTTT,CASSSVASGVGADTGELFF
NA,TRBD1,TRBV4-3,TRBJ1-2,TGCGCCAGCAGCCAAGATGGGACAGGGGGCCGAGGCTACACCTTC,CASSQDGTGGRGYTF
NA,NA,TRBV5-1,TRBJ2-3,TGCGCCAGCAGCTTTGGGGGTCGCTCTAGCACAGATACGCAGTATTTT,CASSFGGRSSTDTQYF
NA,NA,TRBV7-9,TRBJ2-5,TGTGCCAGCAGCCAGGGGTCCCAAGAGACCCAGTACTTC,CASSQGSQETQYF
NA,NA,TRBV29-1,TRBJ2-1,TGCAGCGTTGGTCCCCGTCCTGAGCAGTTCTTC,CSVGPRPEQFF
NA,TRBD2,TRBV5-1,TRBJ2-2,TGCGCCAGCAGCTTGAGCGGGAGGGACACCGGGGAGCTGTTTTTT,CASSLSGRDTGELFF
NA,NA,TRBV19,TRBJ2-1,TGTGCCAGTAGTATCGGACAGAACAATGAGCAGTTCTTC,CASSIGQNNEQFF
NA,NA,TRBV12-3/TRBV12-4,TRBJ1-6,TGTGCCAGCAGTTTGACAGTTAATTCACCCCTCCACTTT,CASSLTVNSPLHF
few,NA,TRBV4-2,TRBJ2-3,TGTGCCAGCAGCCAAGTCTCGGCGTTAAGCACAGATACGCAGTATTTT,CASSQVSALSTDTQYF
NA,NA,TRBV5-4,TRBJ2-6,TGTGCCAGCAGCGTGGGGGCCAGGGCGTTCTCTGGGGCCAACGTCCTGACTTTC,CASSVGARAFSGANVLTF
few,TRBD1,TRBV5-5,TRBJ2-1,TGTGCCAGCAGCTTGGCGCTACAGGGGGCTGGGAATGAGCAGTTCTTC,CASSLALQGAGNEQFF
NA,NA,TRBV7-2,TRBJ1-1,TGTGCCAGCAGCTCGAGGGTTACAACGGGTGAAGCTTTCTTT,CASSSRVTTGEAFF
NA,TRBD2,TRBV19,TRBJ2-1,TGTGCCAGTAGGGGGGCTAGCGGGAGGTCCCACAATGAGCAGTTCTTC,CASRGASGRSHNEQFF
NA,NA,TRBV5-1,TRBJ2-7,TGCGCCAGCAGCTTGGAAAAAGCCGAGCAGTACTTC,CASSLEKAEQYF
NA,NA,TRBV27,TRBJ1-6,TGTGCCAGCAGCAGGGAGGGCTTACCAAATTCACCCCTCCACTTT,CASSREGLPNSPLHF
NA,NA,TRBV6-5,TRBJ1-1,TGTGCCAGCAGTTACAGCCCAGCCACTGAAGCTTTCTTT,CASSYSPATEAFF
once,NA,TRBV12-3/TRBV12-4,TRBJ1-1,TGTGCCAGCAGTTGGGGGGGGGTTGAAGCTTTCTTT,CASSWGGVEAFF
NA,NA,TRBV5-1,TRBJ1-1,TGCGCCAGCAGCTTGTTAGGGGGGAACACTGAAGCTTTCTTT,CASSLLGGNTEAFF
NA,NA,TRBV2,TRBJ2-3,TGTGCCAGCAGTCCAGGGGAGGCAGATACGCAGTATTTT,CASSPGEADTQYF
NA,NA,TRBV6-6,TRBJ1-4,TGTGCCAGCACTACAGGGAGCGTCGAAAAACTGTTTTTT,CASTTGSVEKLFF
NA,TRBD1,TRBV3-1/TRBV3-2,TRBJ1-2,TGTGCCAGCAGCTCGCACAGGGGAGACTATGGCTACACCTTC,CASSSHRGDYGYTF
NA,TRBD1,TRBV15,TRBJ1-4,TGTGCCACTCGACGGGAGGGGGCTAACGAAAAACTGTTTTTT,CATRREGANEKLFF
NA,NA,TRBV29-1,TRBJ2-5,TGCAGCGCGCGAGGGCACCAAGAGACCCAGTACTTC,CSARGHQETQYF
NA,TRBD1,TRBV7-2,TRBJ1-5,TGTGCCAGCAGCTTAGTGGGGGGACAGCAAAATCAGCCCCAGCATTTT,CASSLVGGQQNQPQHF
NA,NA,TRBV3-1/TRBV3-2,TRBJ1-2,TGTGCCAGCAGCCAAGGGACCTGGGGGGCGAGGGGCTACACCTTC,CASSQGTWGARGYTF
NA,NA,TRBV6-2/TRBV6-3,TRBJ1-1,TGTGCCAGCAGTTCGGGGATGGGATACACTGAAGCTTTCTTT,CASSSGMGYTEAFF
NA,TRBD1,TRBV15,TRBJ2-7,TGTGCCACCAGCGCCCGGGACAGGGGGCGCGAGCAGTACTTC,CATSARDRGREQYF
NA,TRBD1,TRBV10-3,TRBJ1-1,TGTGCCATCAGTGAGCCCAGGGGGTCTGAAGCTTTCTTT,CAISEPRGSEAFF